The T cell receptor beta chain under discussion was sequenced for a study of Graves' ophthalmopathy and Graves' hyperthyroidism. Study details: No ophthalmopathy within 18 months of follow-up signified stable hyperthyroidism.

Scientists amplified the TCR beta CDR3 regions from RNA transcripts. First-round RT-PCR relied on HTBI primers, and a second-round multiplex PCR came next. Via MiXCR, TCRdb re-called the multiplex PCR reads, giving one row per CDR3 protein. The data hold about 550,000 distinct CDR3 sequences, with 35% to 45% observed a single time. This clonotype was observed many times. CDR1 MNHNS and CDR2 SASEGT come from the germline V gene. The CDR3 length is 15 residues. The V segment lost 5 bases and the J segment 6 bases; nucleotides outside the gene matches: 12. This chain links TRBV6-1 with TRBJ1-1, with 7 positions matching TRBD1. Sequencing was performed on peripheral blood or thyroid tissue (not recorded which). This TCR derives from an adult man with Graves' hyperthyroidism. The CDR3, as DNA: TGTGCCAGCAGTAACCGACAGGGAGACTACTCTGAAGCTTTCTTT. Translating it yields CASSNRQGDYSEAFF.